The 21 T cell receptor beta chains below all came from one sample that was sequenced in a study of blood T cell repertoires in COVID-19. Produced via immunoSEQ multiplex PCR; TCRdb's table is partial and in-frame only. The repertoire includes 140,000 to 150,000 clones, approximately 90% of them detected once, and over 10% sits in the top ten. The source material was peripheral blood. The receptors were gathered from a man younger than 30 with COVID-19, enrolled during active disease.

The chain recombines TRBV3-1 (or the pseudogene TRBV3-2) with TRBJ2-4; D is possibly TRBD2 (5 bases). Trimming cost V 4 bases and J 6 bases, with 7 bases left between them. The germline gives CDR1 LGHDT, CDR2 YNNKEL (reference sequence). The CDR3 loop spans 12 amino acids. The CDR3, as DNA: TGTGCCAGCAGCCGCCGGGGAAACATTCAGTACTTC. This sequence encodes CASSRRGNIQYF.

The sample holds a few counts of this clone. The chain uses TRBV18 and TRBJ1-1; the D is unclear. Trimming left V 5 bases short and J 4 bases short, with 11 bases between. The CDR3 length is 13 residues. Germline V gene sequence: CDR1 KGHSH, CDR2 LQKENI. The CDR3 loop is CASSNSKSTEAFF. In nucleotides, the CDR3 is TGTGCCAGCTCAAACAGTAAATCCACTGAAGCTTTCTTT.

This sequence joins TRBV29-1 and TRBJ2-2; 7 nucleotides match TRBD2. The CDR3 has 14 residues. Looked up from germline, CDR1 is SQVTM and CDR2 is ANQGSEA. Germline trimming cut 6 bases from V and 5 bases from J; bases unmatched to any gene: 9. The CDR3 reads CSVGDYLGTGELFF. The CDR3 nucleotides are TGCAGCGTCGGGGACTATCTGGGTACCGGGGAGCTGTTTTTT.

This chain joins TRBV7-9 and TRBJ1-2; D call uncertain. Germline V gene lookup returns CDR1 SEHNR and CDR2 FQNEAQ (reference sequence). This CDR3 contains 14 residues. V was cut by 5 bases and J by 0 bases, with 10 bases left in between. CDR3 in amino acids: CASSAFQANYGYTF. The CDR3 bases are TGTGCCAGCAGCGCCTTTCAGGCTAACTATGGCTACACCTTC.

The J gene is TRBJ1-1, the V gene TRBV19; weak D call: TRBD1 (6 bases). This CDR3 is 13 amino acids long. V was trimmed by 5 bases and J by 4 bases, leaving 11 bases between them. Per germline, CDR1 LNHDA and CDR2 SQIVND (reference sequence). The DNA of the CDR3 is TGTGCCAGTAGTGACAGGATTGGCACTGAAGCTTTCTTT. This sequence encodes CASSDRIGTEAFF.

This chain links TRBV28 with TRBJ2-1; D is ambiguous. The CDR3 runs 12 residues. Trimming cost V 5 bases and J 6 bases, with 8 bases left between them. CDR1 MDHEN and CDR2 SYDVKM come from the germline V gene. The DNA of the CDR3 is TGTGCCAGCAGTCCCCCCGGCAATGAGCAGTTCTTC. Its translation is CASSPPGNEQFF. Supplemented by reference TRBV28 and TRBJ2-1, the full variable domain reads DVKVTQSSRYLVKRTGEKVFLECVQDMDHENMFWYRQDPGLGLRLIYFSYDVKMKEKGDIPEGYSVSREKKERFSLILESASTNQTSMYLCASSPPGNEQFFGPGTRLTVL.

The rearrangement uses TRBV11-2 and TRBJ2-2, with 8 nucleotides matching TRBD2. Germline CDR1 and CDR2: SGHAT and FQNNGV. The length of the CDR3 is 18 residues. The V and J ends lost 5 bases and 3 bases, in that order; junction bases with no gene match: 14. CDR3 nucleotide sequence: TGTGCCAGCAGCCCACCGGTCGATAGCGGGGAGTACACCGGGGAGCTGTTTTTT. Encoded protein: CASSPPVDSGEYTGELFF.

The V call is TRBV27, the J call TRBJ2-7; D gene uncertain. The CDR3 is 13 residues long. Germline-derived CDR1 and CDR2 are MNHEY and SMNVEV (reference sequence). Trimming took off 3 bases at V and 3 bases at J, with 9 bases between the two ends. CDR3 DNA sequence: TGTGCCAGCAGTTTTTCCATCTACTACGAGCAGTACTTC. It specifies CASSFSIYYEQYF.

On this clone: The junction differs from germline at one of its ends, possibly a read error. This chain connects TRBV7-9 to TRBJ1-4; 7 bases are shared with TRBD1. This CDR3 is 15 amino acids long. The germline V gene encodes CDR1 SEHNR and CDR2 FQNEAQ (reference sequence). The CDR3 loop is CASSPRQGFYEKLLF. The CDR3 region has the DNA TGTGCCAGCAGCCCCCGACAGGGCTTTTATGAAAAACTGCTTTTT.

The gene calls are TRBV3-1 (or the pseudogene TRBV3-2) and TRBJ2-7, with 9 bases that match TRBD2. With V trimmed by 0 bases and J by 5 bases, 11 bases remained unmatched. CDR1 LGHDT and CDR2 YNNKEL come from the germline V gene (reference sequence). CDR3 length: 17 residues. The DNA for the CDR3 is TGTGCCAGCAGCCAAGAGAAGCGGGAGGTCTTTATCGACGAGCAGTACTTC. Its protein product is CASSQEKREVFIDEQYF.

The V and J genes are TRBV28 and TRBJ2-7, with TRBD1 matching 9 bases. Trimming at V came to 4 bases and at J to 5 bases, leaving 15 bases not matched to a gene. The germline gives CDR1 MDHEN, CDR2 SYDVKM. This CDR3 spans 17 amino acids. This CDR3 is CASSSHSIQGAIDEQYF. In nucleotides, the CDR3 is TGTGCCAGCAGTTCCCACAGTATACAGGGGGCGATCGACGAGCAGTACTTC.

This clone is a singleton in its sample. The chain is built from TRBV28 and TRBJ2-1; D gene uncertain. Trimming took off 6 bases at V and 4 bases at J, with 13 bases between the two ends. The CDR3 spans 14 residues. Looked up from germline, CDR1 is MDHEN and CDR2 is SYDVKM. The CDR3 here is CASRGPRVYNEQFF. The CDR3 nucleotides are TGTGCCAGCAGAGGCCCCCGGGTATACAATGAGCAGTTCTTC.

The chain couples TRBV6-5 to TRBJ2-7, with 11 nucleotides matching TRBD1. This CDR3 has 14 residues. Losses at the gene ends were 7 bases for V and 2 bases for J; bases not matched to a gene: 4. CDR1 and CDR2 from the germline V gene are MNHEY and SVGAGI. The CDR3 DNA reads as TGTGCCAGCACCCGGGGACAGGGGGCCTACGAGCAGTACTTC. Protein sequence: CASTRGQGAYEQYF.

V gene TRBV30 combines with J gene TRBJ1-2; the D gene is possibly TRBD1 (5 bases). CDR1 is GTSNPN and CDR2 is SVGIG in the germline V gene (reference sequence). This CDR3 contains 14 residues. V gave up 5 bases and J gave up 8 bases, with 21 bases separating them. The CDR3 DNA sequence: TGTGCCTGGGCCGGCGGGACCATCTTGGGGGGCTACACCTTC. As protein: CAWAGGTILGGYTF.

This chain uses TRBV27 with TRBJ2-7; the D is unclear. The V gene lost 5 bases and the J gene lost 0 bases, with 8 bases spanning the gap. CDR1 is MNHEY, CDR2 SMNVEV, per germline (reference sequence). CDR3 length: 13 amino acids. CDR3 protein: CASSPSRSYEQYF. The DNA of the CDR3 is TGTGCCAGCAGTCCGTCTCGCTCCTACGAGCAGTACTTC.

The V and J genes are TRBV19 and TRBJ2-7; TRBD2 matches 9 bases. V lost 2 bases, J lost 2 bases, and 10 bases stayed unmatched. In germline, CDR1 is LNHDA, CDR2 SQIVND (reference sequence). This CDR3 spans 17 amino acids. CDR3 bases: TGTGCCAGTAGTATAACGGCTAGCGGGATCCCTCCCTACGAGCAGTACTTC. Encoded protein: CASSITASGIPPYEQYF.

The chain combines TRBV2 with TRBJ2-6; 9 bases match TRBD2. The CDR3 spans 17 residues. Looked up from germline, CDR1 is SNHLY and CDR2 is FYNNEI. Germline trimming cut 2 bases from V and 1 base from J; bases unmatched to any gene: 3. The DNA for the CDR3 is TGTGCCAGCAGTGAACGCGCGGGAGGGTCTGGGGCCAACGTCCTGACTTTC. This translates into CASSERAGGSGANVLTF.

The chain combines TRBV7-2 with TRBJ2-3; TRBD2 might be the D (6 bases). V was trimmed by 3 bases and J by 4 bases, leaving 14 bases between them. CDR1 is SGHTA and CDR2 is FQGNSA in the germline V gene. CDR3 length: 15 amino acids. CDR3 loop: CASSFSGSSPDTQYF. The CDR3 DNA is TGTGCCAGCAGCTTCTCCGGGAGTTCCCCAGATACGCAGTATTTT.

As regards this clone: The junction departs from germline at one end; a sequencing error may be responsible. The V call is TRBV6-6, the J call TRBJ1-6; no clear D. The germline V gene encodes CDR1 MNHNY and CDR2 SVGAGI (reference sequence). The CDR3 spans 16 residues. The CDR3 sequence: CASRYSGVSYNSPLHF. For the CDR3, the DNA is TGTGCCAGCAGATACTCCGGAGTCTCCTATAATTCACCCCTCCACTTT.

The rearrangement joins TRBV5-1 to TRBJ1-1; D gene unclear. The CDR3 consists of 14 residues. The ends were cut back, 6 bases at V and 0 bases at J, with 12 bases in the middle. Germline loops: CDR1 SGHRS, CDR2 YFSETQ. The CDR3, as DNA: TGCGCCAGCACGTCGGAGAAATTGAACACTGAAGCTTTCTTT. Translation: CASTSEKLNTEAFF.

Details on this clone: The junction departs from germline at one end; a sequencing error may be responsible. The rearrangement uses TRBV7-9 and TRBJ2-1; no reliable D call. The CDR3 loop spans 8 amino acids. The germline CDR1 and CDR2 sequences are SEHNR and FQNEAQ (reference sequence). The CDR3 DNA reads as TGTGCCAGCAGCCCGCAGGTCTTC. Its protein product is CASSPQVF. Together with reference TRBV7-9 and TRBJ2-1, the CDR3 gives the full variable domain: DTGVSQNPRHKITKRGQNVTFRCDPISEHNRLYWYRQTLGQGPEFLTYFQNEAQLEKSRLLSDRFSAERPKGSFSTLEIQRTEQGDSAMYLCASSPQVFGPGTRLTVL.